This entry is about one T cell receptor beta chain. The data originate from a study of untreated major depressive disorder. Controls lacked current or lifetime mood disorder and scored 5 or less on depressive symptoms. CDR1 is MNHNS, CDR2 SASEGT, per germline. The CDR3 spans 11 residues. V was clipped by 8 bases and J by 9 bases, with 11 bases between them. The data were produced by immunoSEQ multiplex PCR, yet TCRdb's version contains in-frame clones alone and is incomplete. This sample has 20,000 to 25,000 clones, with 90% to 95% found just once. This TCR was sampled from a man aged 30 to 45 in good health. The chain recombines TRBV6-1 with TRBJ1-5; D gene ambiguous. The sample taken for sequencing was CD4+ T cells from PBMCs. In nucleotides, the CDR3 is TGTGCCAGCTTCGACACCGGGCCCCAGCATTTT. It is translated as CASFDTGPQHF.